Here is one T cell receptor beta chain with its context. This sample stems from a study of blood T cell repertoires in COVID-19. Looking at the study overall: Donors in the United States, Italy and Spain gave samples during acute or convalescent COVID-19. Sources were T cells, B-cell-depleted T cells, or PBMCs; the material itself was cDNA or gDNA.

In the original workflow: Researchers report that nucleated cell counts were estimated from reference gene primer amplification. Clones were read by immunoSEQ multiplex PCR, and TCRdb kept only the in-frame ones, dropping some. That table is the source of V, J and clone size, and D and trimming were worked out from the DNA. Of fewer than 350,000 clones listed, 75% to 90% are singletons. The CDR3 is 18 residues long. Germline CDR1 reads MNHEY; CDR2 reads SMNVEV (reference sequence). The J segment lost 2 bases and the V segment lost 5 bases, leaving 16 bases of the junction unmatched. Seattle patients were enrolled while actively infected and followed longitudinally.

The receptor was derived from a woman in her 70s with COVID-19, enrolled during active disease. The chain recombines TRBV27 with TRBJ2-7, with TRBD1 matching 9 bases. The sequenced sample consisted of peripheral blood. CDR3 amino acids: CASSPLPLTGGAPYEQYF. CDR3 coding DNA: TGTGCCAGCAGTCCCTTGCCACTCACAGGGGGCGCGCCCTACGAGCAGTACTTC.